This TCR beta chain came from a study of blood T cell repertoires in COVID-19. Across the whole study: Samples came from the United States, Italy and Spain, spanning acute and convalescent COVID-19.

Per germline, CDR1 MNHEY and CDR2 SMNVEV (reference sequence). This CDR3 comprises 14 residues. V was clipped by 5 bases and J by 7 bases; unmatched bases: 10. This clone was detected only once. Per the original data handling: Reference gene primers were amplified, and this amplification served to estimate nucleated cell counts. TCRdb's table, derived via immunoSEQ multiplex PCR, lists solely in-frame clones and lacks some. V and J calls and clone size come straight from that table; D and trimming were deduced from the DNA. The sample records some 220,000 clones, over 75% being singletons. V gene TRBV27 combines with J gene TRBJ2-7; the match to TRBD1 covers 8 bases. The sequence came from a human donor in a cohort sampled during active COVID-19. The sequenced sample consisted of peripheral blood. For the CDR3, the DNA is TGTGCCAGCAGTGTCGTCCAGGGGGCACGGGAGCAGTACTTC. Translated: CASSVVQGAREQYF.